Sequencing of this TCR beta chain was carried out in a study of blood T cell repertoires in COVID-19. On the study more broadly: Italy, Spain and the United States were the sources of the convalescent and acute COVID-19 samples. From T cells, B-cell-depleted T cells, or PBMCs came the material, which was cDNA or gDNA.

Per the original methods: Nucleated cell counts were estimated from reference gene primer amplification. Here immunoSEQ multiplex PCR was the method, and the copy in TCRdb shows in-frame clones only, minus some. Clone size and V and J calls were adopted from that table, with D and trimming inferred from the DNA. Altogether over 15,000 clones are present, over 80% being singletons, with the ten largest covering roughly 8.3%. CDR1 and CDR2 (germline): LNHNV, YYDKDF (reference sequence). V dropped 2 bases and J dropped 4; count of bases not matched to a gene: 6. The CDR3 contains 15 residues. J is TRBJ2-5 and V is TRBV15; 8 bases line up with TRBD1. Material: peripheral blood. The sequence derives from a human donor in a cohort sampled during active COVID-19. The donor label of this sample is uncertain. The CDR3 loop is CATSRSKTGVETQYF. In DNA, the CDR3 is TGTGCCACCAGCAGATCGAAGACAGGGGTAGAGACCCAGTACTTC. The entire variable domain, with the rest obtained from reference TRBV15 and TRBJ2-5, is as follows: DAMVIQNPRYQVTQFGKPVTLSCSQTLNHNVMYWYQQKSSQAPKLLFHYYDKDFNNEADTPDNFQSRRPNTSFCFLDIRSPGLGDTAMYLCATSRSKTGVETQYFGPGTRLLVL.